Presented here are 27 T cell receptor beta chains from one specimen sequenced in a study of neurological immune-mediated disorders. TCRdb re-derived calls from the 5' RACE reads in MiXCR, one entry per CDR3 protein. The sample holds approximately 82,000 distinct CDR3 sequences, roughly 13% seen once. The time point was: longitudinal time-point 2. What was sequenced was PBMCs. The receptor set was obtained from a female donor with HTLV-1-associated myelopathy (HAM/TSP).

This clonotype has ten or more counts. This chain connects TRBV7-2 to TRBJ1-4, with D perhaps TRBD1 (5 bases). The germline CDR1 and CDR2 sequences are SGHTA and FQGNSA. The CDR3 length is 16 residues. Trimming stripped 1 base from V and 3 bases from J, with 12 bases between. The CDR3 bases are TGTGCCAGCAGCTTAGGTGGTGGGACGGCTAATGAAAAACTGTTTTTT. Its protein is CASSLGGGTANEKLFF.

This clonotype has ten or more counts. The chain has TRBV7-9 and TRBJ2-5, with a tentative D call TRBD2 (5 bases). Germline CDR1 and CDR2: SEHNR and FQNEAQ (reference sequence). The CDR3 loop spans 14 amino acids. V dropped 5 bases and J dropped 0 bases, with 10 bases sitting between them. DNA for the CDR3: TGTGCCAGCAGCCCGACCGGGGACCAAGAGACCCAGTACTTC. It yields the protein CASSPTGDQETQYF.

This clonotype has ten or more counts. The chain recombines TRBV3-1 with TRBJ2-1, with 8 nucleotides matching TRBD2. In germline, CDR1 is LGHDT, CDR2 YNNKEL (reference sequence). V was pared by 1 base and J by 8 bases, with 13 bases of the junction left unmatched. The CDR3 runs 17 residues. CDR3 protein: CASSQGPPGGPEDEQFF. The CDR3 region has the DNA TGTGCCAGCAGCCAAGGCCCTCCGGGGGGGCCTGAAGATGAGCAGTTCTTC.

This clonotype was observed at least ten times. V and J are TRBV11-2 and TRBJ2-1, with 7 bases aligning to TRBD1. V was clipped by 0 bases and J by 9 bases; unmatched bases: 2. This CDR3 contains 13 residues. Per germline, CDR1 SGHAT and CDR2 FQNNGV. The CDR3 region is CASSLESGGEQFF. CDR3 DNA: TGTGCCAGCAGCTTAGAATCAGGGGGTGAGCAGTTCTTC.

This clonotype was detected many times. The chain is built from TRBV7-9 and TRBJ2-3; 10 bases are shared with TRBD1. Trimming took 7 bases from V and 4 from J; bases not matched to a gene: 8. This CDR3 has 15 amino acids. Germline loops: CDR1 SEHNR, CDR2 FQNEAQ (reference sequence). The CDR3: CASIPDRGRPDTQYF. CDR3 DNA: TGTGCCAGCATACCTGACAGGGGGCGCCCAGATACGCAGTATTTT. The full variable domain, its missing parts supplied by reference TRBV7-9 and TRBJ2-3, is DTGVSQNPRHKITKRGQNVTFRCDPISEHNRLYWYRQTLGQGPEFLTYFQNEAQLEKSRLLSDRFSAERPKGSFSTLEIQRTEQGDSAMYLCASIPDRGRPDTQYFGPGTRLTVL.

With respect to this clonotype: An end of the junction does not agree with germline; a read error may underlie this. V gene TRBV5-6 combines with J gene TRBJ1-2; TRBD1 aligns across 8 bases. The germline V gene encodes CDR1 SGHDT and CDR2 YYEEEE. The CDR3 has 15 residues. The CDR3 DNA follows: TGTGCCAGCAGCCGAATGGACAGGGTACCCTATGTCTACACCTTC. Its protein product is CASSRMDRVPYVYTF.

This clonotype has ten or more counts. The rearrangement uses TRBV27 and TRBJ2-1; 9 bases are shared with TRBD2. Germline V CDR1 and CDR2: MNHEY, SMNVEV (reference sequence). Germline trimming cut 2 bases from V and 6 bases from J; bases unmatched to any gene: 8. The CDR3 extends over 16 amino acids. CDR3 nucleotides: TGTGCCAGCAGTTTAAGGGAGCGGGGGGCCAGCAATGAGCAGTTCTTC. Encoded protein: CASSLRERGASNEQFF.

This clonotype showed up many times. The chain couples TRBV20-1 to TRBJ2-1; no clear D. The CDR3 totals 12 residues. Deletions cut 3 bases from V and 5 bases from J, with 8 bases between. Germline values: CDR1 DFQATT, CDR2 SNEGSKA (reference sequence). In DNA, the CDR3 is TGCAGTGCTAGTTTATCCGACAATGAGCAGTTCTTC. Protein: CSASLSDNEQFF.

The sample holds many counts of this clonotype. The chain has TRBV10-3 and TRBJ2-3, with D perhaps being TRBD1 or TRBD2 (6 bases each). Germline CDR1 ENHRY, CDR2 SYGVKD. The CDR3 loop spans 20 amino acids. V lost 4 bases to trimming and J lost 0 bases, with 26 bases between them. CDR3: CAISGYSGAFDGGSTDTQYF. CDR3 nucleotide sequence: TGTGCCATCAGTGGGTACTCAGGGGCCTTTGACGGGGGAAGCACAGATACGCAGTATTTT.

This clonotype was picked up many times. The CDR3 loop is CSARDGKGRETQYF. For the CDR3, the DNA is TGCAGTGCTAGAGATGGAAAAGGGCGGGAGACCCAGTACTTC. The genes are TRBV20-1 and TRBJ2-5; D unresolved. This CDR3 has 14 residues. Germline V lookup: CDR1 DFQATT, CDR2 SNEGSKA (reference sequence). Trimming took off 0 bases at V and 5 bases at J, with 13 bases between the two ends.

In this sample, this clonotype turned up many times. The CDR3 region is CASSPEGVYGYTF. The CDR3, as DNA: TGTGCCAGCAGCCCCGAGGGGGTCTATGGCTACACCTTC. V is TRBV5-5 and J is TRBJ1-2, with D possibly being TRBD1 (6 bases). Per the germline V gene, CDR1 is SGHKS and CDR2 is YYEKEE (reference sequence). Trimming removed 4 bases from V and 4 bases from J, with 11 bases in between. This CDR3 contains 13 residues.

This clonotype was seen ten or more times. The CDR3 DNA reads TGCGCCAGCAGCTTGGGGGAAGGGGGCTCAGAGACCCAGTACTTC. Encoded protein: CASSLGEGGSETQYF. The rearrangement joins TRBV5-1 to TRBJ2-5; 7 nucleotides align to TRBD1. Germline values: CDR1 SGHRS, CDR2 YFSETQ. J was trimmed by 4 bases and V by 0 bases; bases with no gene match: 6. CDR3 length equals 15 residues. Full variable domain (remainder filled in from reference TRBV5-1 and TRBJ2-5): KAGVTQTPRYLIKTRGQQVTLSCSPISGHRSVSWYQQTPGQGLQFLFEYFSETQRNKGNFPGRFSGRQFSNSRSEMNVSTLELGDSALYLCASSLGEGGSETQYFGPGTRLLVL.

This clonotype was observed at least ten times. CDR3 sequence reads: CASSNGGHTNTGELFF. The CDR3, as DNA: TGCGCCAGCAGCAACGGGGGTCATACGAACACCGGGGAGCTGTTTTTT. This chain joins TRBV5-1 and TRBJ2-2; tentative D call: TRBD2 (6 bases). This CDR3 contains 16 residues. Trimming stripped 4 bases from V and 0 bases from J, with 13 bases between. Germline V gene data show CDR1 as SGHRS and CDR2 as YFSETQ.

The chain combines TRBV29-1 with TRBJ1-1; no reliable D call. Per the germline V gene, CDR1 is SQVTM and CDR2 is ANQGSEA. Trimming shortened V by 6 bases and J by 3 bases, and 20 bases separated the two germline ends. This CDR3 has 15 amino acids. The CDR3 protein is CSVRSSTNWDTEAFF. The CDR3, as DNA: TGCAGCGTCAGAAGCAGTACCAACTGGGACACTGAAGCTTTCTTT.

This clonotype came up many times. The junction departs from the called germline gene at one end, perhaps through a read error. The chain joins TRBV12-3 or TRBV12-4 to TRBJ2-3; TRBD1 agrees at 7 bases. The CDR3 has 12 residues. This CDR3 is CASRSRQGPKWF. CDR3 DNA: TGTGCCAGCAGGTCCCGACAGGGACCAAAATGGTTT.

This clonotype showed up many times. The CDR3 region has the DNA TGTGCCAGCAGTGGACCAGGGGCAATGAACACTGAAGCTTTCTTT. It translates to CASSGPGAMNTEAFF. The rearrangement joins TRBV2 to TRBJ1-1; possibly TRBD1 for D (6 bases). Germline V gene sequence: CDR1 SNHLY, CDR2 FYNNEI. The CDR3 runs 15 residues. Trimming shortened V by 4 bases and J by 0 bases, and 12 bases separated the two germline ends.

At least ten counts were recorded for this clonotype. The CDR3 region is CASSLGLSEETQYF. As DNA, the CDR3 is TGTGCCAGCAGCTTGGGACTATCGGAAGAGACCCAGTACTTC. V gene TRBV5-5 combines with J gene TRBJ2-5; possible D gene TRBD2, 5 bases. The CDR3 spans 14 residues. V dropped 0 bases and J dropped 3 bases, with 9 bases sitting between them. Germline V lookup: CDR1 SGHKS, CDR2 YYEKEE (reference sequence).

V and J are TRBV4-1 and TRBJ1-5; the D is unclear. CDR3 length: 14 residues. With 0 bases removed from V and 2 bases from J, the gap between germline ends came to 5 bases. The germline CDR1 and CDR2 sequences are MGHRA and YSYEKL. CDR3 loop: CASSQDRGNQPQHF. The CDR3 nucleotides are TGCGCCAGCAGCCAAGATCGGGGCAATCAGCCCCAGCATTTT.

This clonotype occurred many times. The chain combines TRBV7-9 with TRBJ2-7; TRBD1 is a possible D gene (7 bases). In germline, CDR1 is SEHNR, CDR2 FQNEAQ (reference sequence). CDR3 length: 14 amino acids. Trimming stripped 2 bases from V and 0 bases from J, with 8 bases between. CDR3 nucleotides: TGTGCCAGCAGCTTACAGGGGGGCTCCTACGAGCAGTACTTC. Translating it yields CASSLQGGSYEQYF.

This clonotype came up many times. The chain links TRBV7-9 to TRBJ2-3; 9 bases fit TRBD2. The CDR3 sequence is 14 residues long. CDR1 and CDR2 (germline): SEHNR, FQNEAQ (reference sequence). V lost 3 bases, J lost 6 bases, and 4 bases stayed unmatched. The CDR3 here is CASSFASGADTQYF. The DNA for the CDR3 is TGTGCCAGCAGCTTCGCTAGCGGGGCGGATACGCAGTATTTT.

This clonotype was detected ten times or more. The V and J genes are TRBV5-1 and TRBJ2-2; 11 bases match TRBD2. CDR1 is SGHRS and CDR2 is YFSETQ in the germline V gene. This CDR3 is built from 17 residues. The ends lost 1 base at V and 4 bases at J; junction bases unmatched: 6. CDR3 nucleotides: TGCGCCAGCAGCTTGTTACTAGCGGGGGCGTCCACCGGGGAGCTGTTTTTT. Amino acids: CASSLLLAGASTGELFF.

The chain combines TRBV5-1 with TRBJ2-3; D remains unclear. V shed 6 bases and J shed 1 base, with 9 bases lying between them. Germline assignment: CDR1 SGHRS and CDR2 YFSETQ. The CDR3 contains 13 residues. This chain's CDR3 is CASTRVRTDTQYF. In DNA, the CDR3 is TGCGCCAGCACACGGGTTCGCACAGATACGCAGTATTTT. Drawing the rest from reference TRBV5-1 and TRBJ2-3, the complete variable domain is KAGVTQTPRYLIKTRGQQVTLSCSPISGHRSVSWYQQTPGQGLQFLFEYFSETQRNKGNFPGRFSGRQFSNSRSEMNVSTLELGDSALYLCASTRVRTDTQYFGPGTRLTVL.

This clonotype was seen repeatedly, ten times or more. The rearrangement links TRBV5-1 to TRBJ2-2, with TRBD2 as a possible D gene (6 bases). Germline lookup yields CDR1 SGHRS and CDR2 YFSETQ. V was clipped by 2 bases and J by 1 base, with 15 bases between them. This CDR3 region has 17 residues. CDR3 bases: TGCGCCAGCAGCTTCGAAGTTCGGGGGAGGAACACCGGGGAGCTGTTTTTT. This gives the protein CASSFEVRGRNTGELFF.

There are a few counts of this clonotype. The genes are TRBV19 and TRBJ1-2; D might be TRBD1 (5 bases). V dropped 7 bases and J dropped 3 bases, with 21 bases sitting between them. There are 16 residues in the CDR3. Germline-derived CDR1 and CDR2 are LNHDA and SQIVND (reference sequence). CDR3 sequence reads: CASTQFGAGRDYGYTF. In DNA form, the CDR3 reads TGTGCCAGTACCCAGTTCGGAGCAGGGCGGGACTATGGCTACACCTTC.

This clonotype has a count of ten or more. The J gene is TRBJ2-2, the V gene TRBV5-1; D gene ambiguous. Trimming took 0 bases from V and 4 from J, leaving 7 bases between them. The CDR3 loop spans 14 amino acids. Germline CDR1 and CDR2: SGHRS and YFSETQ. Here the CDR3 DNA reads TGCGCCAGCAGCTTGGCCCAGATCACCGGGGAGCTGTTTTTT. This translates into CASSLAQITGELFF.

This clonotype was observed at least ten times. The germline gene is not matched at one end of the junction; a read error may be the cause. The CDR3: CASSSRASHEQYF. CDR3 in DNA: TGTGCCAGCAGCTCCAGGGCCTCCCACGAGCAGTACTTC. This rearrangement joins TRBV7-7 to TRBJ2-7, with D tentatively TRBD1 (5 bases). This CDR3 comprises 13 residues. Germline CDR1 SSHAT, CDR2 FNYEAQ (reference sequence).

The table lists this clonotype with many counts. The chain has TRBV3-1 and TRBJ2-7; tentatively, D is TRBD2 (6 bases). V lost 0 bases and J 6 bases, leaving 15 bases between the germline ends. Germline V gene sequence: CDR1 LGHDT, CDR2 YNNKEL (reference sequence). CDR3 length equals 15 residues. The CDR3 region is CASSQDTMRGAEQYF. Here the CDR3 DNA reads TGTGCCAGCAGCCAAGACACAATGCGCGGGGCCGAGCAGTACTTC.